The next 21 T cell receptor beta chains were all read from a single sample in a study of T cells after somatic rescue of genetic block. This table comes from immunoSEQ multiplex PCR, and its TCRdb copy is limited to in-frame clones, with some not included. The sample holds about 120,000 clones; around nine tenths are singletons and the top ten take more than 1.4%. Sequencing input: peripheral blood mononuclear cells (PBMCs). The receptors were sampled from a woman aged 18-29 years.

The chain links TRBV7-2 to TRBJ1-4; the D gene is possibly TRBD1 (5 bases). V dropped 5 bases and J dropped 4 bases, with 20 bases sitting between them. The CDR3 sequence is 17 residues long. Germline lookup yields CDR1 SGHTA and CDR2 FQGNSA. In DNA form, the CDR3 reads TGTGCCAGCAGCCCTAAAGCCCAGGGACTGATTAATGAAAAACTGTTTTTT. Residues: CASSPKAQGLINEKLFF.

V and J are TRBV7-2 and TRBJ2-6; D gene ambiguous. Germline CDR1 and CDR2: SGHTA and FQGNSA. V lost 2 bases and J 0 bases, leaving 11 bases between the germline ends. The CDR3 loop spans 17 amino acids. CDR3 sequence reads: CASSLRVSGSGANVLTF. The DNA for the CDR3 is TGTGCCAGCAGCTTAAGGGTTTCGGGCTCTGGGGCCAACGTCCTGACTTTC.

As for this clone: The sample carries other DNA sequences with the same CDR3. The CDR3 is CASSESGQQNQPQHF. The CDR3 region has the DNA TGTGCCAGCAGTGAATCAGGACAGCAGAATCAGCCCCAGCATTTT. This chain links TRBV6-1 with TRBJ1-5, with D maybe TRBD1 (6 bases). Germline CDR1 MNHNS, CDR2 SASEGT. V gave up 2 bases and J gave up 4 bases, with 12 bases separating them. The CDR3 sequence is 15 residues long.

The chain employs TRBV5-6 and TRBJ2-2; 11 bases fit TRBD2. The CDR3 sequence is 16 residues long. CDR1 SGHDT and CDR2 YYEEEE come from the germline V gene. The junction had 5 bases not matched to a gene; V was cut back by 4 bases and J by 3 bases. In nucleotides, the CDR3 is TGTGCCAGCAGCGCCGCACTAGCGGGGGACACCGGGGAGCTGTTTTTT. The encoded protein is CASSAALAGDTGELFF.

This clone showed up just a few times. DNA of the CDR3: TGTGCCTGGAGTGGTAGGACAGGAACCAATTCACCCCTCCACTTT. Translated, it gives CAWSGRTGTNSPLHF. The chain uses TRBV30 and TRBJ1-6; TRBD1 aligns across 7 bases. Germline V gene data show CDR1 as GTSNPN and CDR2 as SVGIG (reference sequence). The CDR3 loop spans 15 amino acids. J gave up 7 bases and V 1 base, and 7 bases lay outside the gene matches.

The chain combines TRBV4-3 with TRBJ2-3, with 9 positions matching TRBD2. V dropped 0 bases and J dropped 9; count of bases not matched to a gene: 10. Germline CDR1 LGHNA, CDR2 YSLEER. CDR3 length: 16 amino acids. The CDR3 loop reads CASSQDGFSGGETQYF. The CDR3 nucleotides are TGCGCCAGCAGCCAAGATGGGTTTAGCGGGGGCGAGACGCAGTATTTT.

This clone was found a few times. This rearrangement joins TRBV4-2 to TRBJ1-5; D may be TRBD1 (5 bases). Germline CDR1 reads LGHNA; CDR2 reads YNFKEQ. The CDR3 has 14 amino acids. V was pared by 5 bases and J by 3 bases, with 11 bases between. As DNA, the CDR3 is TGTGCCAGCAGCGCTCGACAGTACAATCAGCCCCAGCATTTT. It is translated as CASSARQYNQPQHF.

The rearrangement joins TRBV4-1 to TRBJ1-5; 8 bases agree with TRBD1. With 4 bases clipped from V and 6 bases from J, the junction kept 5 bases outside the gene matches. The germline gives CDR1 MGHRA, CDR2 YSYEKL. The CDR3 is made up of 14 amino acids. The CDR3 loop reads CASSPGQGAQPQHF. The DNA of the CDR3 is TGCGCCAGCAGCCCCGGACAGGGCGCTCAGCCCCAGCATTTT.

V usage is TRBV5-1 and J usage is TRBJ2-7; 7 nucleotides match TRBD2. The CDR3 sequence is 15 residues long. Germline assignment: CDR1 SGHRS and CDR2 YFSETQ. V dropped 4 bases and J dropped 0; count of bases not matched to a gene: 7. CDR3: CASSGGLPSSYEQYF. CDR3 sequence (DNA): TGCGCCAGCAGCGGGGGACTACCTAGCTCCTACGAGCAGTACTTC. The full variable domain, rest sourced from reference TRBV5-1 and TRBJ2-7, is KAGVTQTPRYLIKTRGQQVTLSCSPISGHRSVSWYQQTPGQGLQFLFEYFSETQRNKGNFPGRFSGRQFSNSRSEMNVSTLELGDSALYLCASSGGLPSSYEQYFGPGTRLTVT.

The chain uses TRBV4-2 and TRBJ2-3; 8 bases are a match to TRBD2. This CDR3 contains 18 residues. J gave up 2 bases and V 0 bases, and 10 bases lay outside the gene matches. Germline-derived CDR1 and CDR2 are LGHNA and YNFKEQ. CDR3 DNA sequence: TGTGCCAGCAGCCAAGATGGGGATAGCGGGGTTAACACAGATACGCAGTATTTT. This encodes CASSQDGDSGVNTDTQYF.

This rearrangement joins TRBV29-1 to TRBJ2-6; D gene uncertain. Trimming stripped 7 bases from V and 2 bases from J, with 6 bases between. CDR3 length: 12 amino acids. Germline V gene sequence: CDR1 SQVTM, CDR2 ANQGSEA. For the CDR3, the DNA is TGCAGCGCCTCCGCTGGGGCCAACGTCCTGACTTTC. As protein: CSASAGANVLTF.

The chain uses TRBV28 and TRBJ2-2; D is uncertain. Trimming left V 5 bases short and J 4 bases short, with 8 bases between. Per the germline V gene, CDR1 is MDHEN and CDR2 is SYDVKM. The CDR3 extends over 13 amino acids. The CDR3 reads CASSTFRTGELFF. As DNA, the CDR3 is TGTGCCAGCAGTACATTCCGCACCGGGGAGCTGTTTTTT.

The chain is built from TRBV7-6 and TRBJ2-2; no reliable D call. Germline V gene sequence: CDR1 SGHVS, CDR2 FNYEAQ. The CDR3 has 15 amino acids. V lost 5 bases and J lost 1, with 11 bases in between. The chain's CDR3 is CASSPVEQNTGELFF. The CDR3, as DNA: TGTGCCAGCAGCCCAGTCGAACAGAACACCGGGGAGCTGTTTTTT.

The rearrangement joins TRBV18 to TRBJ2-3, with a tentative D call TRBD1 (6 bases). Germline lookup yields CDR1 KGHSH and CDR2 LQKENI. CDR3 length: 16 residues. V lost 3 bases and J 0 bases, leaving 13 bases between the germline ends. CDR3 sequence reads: CASSPPRQASTDTQYF. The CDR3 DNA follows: TGTGCCAGCTCACCCCCCAGACAGGCTAGCACAGATACGCAGTATTTT.

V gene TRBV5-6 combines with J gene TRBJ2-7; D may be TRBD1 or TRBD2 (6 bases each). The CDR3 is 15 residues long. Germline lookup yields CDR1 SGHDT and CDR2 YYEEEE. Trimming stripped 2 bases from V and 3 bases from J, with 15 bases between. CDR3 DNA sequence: TGTGCCAGCAGCTTTGGGCTAGGGGGGCTCTACGAGCAGTACTTC. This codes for CASSFGLGGLYEQYF.

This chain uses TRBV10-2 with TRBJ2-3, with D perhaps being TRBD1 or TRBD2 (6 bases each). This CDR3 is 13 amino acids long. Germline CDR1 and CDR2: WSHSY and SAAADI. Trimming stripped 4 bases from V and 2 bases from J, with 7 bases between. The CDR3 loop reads CASSGGATDTQYF. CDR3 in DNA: TGCGCCAGCAGTGGGGGGGCCACAGATACGCAGTATTTT.

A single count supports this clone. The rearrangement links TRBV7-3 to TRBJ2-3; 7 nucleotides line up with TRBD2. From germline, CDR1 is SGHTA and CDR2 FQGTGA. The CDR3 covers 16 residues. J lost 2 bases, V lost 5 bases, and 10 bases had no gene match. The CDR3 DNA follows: TGTGCCAGCAGCCCCGGGGACTATATATCCACAGATACGCAGTATTTT. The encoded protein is CASSPGDYISTDTQYF.

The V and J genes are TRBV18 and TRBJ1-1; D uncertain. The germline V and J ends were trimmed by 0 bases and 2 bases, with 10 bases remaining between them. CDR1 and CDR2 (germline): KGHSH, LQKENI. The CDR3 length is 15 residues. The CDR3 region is CASSPPSDVNTEAFF. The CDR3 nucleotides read TGTGCCAGCTCACCACCATCAGACGTTAACACTGAAGCTTTCTTT.

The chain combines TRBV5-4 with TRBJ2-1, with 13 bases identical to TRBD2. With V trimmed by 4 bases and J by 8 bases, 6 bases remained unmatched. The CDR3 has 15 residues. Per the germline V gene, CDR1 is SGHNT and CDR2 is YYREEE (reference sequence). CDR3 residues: CASSPGTSGTYEQFF. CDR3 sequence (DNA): TGTGCCAGCAGCCCCGGGACTAGCGGGACATATGAGCAGTTCTTC.

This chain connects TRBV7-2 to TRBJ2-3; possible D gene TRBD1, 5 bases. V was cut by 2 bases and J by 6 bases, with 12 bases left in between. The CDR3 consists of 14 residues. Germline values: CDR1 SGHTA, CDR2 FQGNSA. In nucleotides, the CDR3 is TGTGCCAGCAGCTTATATGGGGCGGCCGATACGCAGTATTTT. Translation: CASSLYGAADTQYF.

CDR3 nucleotide sequence: TGTGCCAGTAGCAAGGGGACACCGGCGAACACCGGGGAGCTGTTTTTT. Protein product: CASSKGTPANTGELFF. The gene calls are TRBV19 and TRBJ2-2, with a weak D call TRBD1 (6 bases). The CDR3 is made up of 16 amino acids. Trimming shortened V by 6 bases and J by 0 bases, and 14 bases separated the two germline ends. In germline, CDR1 is LNHDA, CDR2 SQIVND (reference sequence).